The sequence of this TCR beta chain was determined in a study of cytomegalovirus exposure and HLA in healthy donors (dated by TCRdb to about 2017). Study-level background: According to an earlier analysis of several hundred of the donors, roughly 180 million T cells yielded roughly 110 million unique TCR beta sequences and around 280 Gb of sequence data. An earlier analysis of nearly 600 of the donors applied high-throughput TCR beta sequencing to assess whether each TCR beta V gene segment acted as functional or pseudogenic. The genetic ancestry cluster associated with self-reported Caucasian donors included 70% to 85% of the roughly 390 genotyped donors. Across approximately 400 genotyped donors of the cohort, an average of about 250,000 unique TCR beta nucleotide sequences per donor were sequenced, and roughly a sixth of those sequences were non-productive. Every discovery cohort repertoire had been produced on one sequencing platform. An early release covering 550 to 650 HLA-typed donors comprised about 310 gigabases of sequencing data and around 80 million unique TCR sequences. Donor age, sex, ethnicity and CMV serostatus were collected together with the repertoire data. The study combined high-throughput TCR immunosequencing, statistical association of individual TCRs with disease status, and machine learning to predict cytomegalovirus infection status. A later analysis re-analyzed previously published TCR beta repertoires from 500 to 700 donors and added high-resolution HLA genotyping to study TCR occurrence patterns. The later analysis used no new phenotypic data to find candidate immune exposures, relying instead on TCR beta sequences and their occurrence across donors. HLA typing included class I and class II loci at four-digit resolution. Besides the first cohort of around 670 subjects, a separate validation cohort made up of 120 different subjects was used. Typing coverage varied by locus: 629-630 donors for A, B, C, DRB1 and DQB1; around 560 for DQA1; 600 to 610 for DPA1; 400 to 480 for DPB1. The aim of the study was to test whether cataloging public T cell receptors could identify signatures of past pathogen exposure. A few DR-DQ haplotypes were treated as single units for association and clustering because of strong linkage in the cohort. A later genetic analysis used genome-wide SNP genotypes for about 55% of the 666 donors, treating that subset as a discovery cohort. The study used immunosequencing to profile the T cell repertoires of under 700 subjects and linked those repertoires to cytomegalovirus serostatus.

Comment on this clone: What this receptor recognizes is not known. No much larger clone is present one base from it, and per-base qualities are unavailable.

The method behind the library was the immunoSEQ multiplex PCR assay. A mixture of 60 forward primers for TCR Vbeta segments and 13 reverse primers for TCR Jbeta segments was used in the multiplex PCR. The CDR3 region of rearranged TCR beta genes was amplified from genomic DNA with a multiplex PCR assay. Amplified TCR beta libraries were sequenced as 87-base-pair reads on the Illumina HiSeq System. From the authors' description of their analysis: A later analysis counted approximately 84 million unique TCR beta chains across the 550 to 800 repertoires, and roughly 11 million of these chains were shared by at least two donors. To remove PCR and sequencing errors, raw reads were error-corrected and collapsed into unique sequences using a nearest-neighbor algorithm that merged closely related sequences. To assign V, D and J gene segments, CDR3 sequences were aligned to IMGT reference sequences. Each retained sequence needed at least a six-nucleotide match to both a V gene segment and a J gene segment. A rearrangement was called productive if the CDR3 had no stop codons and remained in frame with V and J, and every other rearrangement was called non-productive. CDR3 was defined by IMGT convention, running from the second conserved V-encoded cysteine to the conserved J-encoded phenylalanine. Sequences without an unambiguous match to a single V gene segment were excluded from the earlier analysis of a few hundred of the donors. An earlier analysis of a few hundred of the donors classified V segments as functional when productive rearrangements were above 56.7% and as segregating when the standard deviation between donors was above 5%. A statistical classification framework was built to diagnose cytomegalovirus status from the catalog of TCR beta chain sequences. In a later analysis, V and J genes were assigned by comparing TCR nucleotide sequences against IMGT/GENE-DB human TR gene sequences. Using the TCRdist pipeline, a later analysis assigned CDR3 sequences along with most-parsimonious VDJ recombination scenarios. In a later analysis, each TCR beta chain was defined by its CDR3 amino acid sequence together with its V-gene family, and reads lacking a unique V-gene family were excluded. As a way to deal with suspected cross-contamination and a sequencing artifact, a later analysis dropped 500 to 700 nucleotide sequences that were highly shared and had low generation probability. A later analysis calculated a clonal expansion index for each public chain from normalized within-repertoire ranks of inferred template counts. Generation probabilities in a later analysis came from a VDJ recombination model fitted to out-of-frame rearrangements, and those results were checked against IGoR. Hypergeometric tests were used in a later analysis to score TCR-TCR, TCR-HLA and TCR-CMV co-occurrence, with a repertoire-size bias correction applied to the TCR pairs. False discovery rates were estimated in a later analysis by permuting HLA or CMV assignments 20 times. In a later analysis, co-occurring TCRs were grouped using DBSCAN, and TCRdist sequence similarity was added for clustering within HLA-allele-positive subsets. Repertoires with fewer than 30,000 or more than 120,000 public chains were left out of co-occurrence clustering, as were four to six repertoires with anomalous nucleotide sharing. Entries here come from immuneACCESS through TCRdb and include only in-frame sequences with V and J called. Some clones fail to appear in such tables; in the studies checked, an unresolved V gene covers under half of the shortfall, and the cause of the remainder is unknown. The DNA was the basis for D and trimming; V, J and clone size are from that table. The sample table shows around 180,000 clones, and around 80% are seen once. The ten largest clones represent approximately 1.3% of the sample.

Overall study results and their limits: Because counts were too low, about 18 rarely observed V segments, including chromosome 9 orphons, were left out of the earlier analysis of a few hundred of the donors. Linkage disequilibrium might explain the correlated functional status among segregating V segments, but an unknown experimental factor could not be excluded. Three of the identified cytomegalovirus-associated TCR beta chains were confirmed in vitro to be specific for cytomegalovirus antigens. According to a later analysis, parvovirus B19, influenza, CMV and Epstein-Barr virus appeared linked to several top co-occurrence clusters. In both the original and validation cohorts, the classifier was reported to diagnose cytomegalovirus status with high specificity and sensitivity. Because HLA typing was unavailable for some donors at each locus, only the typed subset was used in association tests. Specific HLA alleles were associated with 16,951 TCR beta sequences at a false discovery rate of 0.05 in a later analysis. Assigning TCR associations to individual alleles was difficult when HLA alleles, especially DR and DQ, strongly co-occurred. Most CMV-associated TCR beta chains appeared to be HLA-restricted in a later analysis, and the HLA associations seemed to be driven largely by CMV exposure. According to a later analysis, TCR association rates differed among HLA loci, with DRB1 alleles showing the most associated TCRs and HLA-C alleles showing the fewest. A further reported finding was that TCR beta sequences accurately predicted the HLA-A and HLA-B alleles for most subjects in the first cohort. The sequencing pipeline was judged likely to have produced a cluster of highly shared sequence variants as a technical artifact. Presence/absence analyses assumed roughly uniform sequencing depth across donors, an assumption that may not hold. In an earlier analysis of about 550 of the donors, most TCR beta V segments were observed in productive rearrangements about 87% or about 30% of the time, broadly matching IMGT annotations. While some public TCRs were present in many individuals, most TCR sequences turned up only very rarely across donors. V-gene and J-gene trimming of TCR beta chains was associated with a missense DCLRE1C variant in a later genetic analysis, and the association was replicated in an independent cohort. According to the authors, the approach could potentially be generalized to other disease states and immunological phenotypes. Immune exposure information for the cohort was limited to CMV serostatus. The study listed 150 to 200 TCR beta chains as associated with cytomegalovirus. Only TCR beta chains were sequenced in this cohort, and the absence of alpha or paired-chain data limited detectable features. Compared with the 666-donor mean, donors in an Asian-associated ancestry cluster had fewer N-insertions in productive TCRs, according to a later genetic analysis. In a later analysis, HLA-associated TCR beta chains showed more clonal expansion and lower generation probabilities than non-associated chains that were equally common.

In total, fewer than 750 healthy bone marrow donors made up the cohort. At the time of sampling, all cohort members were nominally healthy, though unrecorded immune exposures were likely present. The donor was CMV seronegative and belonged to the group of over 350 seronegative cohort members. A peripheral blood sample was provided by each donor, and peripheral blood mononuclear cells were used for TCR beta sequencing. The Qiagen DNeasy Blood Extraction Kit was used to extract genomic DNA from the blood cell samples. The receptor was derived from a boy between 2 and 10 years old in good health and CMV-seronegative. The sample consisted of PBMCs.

Here is the DNA: TGTGCCAGCAGTACCCGGAGGGCCGGCACAGATACGCAGTATTTT. Its protein is CASSTRRAGTDTQYF. The V gene is TRBV6-1 and the J gene is TRBJ2-3; a tentative D match to TRBD2 spans 6 bases. Via the germline V gene, CDR1 is MNHNS and CDR2 SASEGT. The V end loses 5 bases and the J end loses 1 base, and a stretch of 13 bases separates them. The CDR3, from cysteine to phenylalanine, totals 15 residues. Just CDR3 DNA is preserved here, 45 bases in frame from base 1.